The entry below gives a single T cell receptor beta chain sequence along with its context. Its target is unknown. Survey-level resolution applied to immunoSEQ assay v3.0. Libraries were prepared by immunoSEQ multiplex PCR; TCRdb keeps only in-frame clonotypes and omits some of them. The sample comprises approximately 30,000 clones, about 82% of which are singletons, and about 11% rests with the top ten. The record originates from a study of long-term antiretroviral therapy in people with HIV. Whole-study findings and limits: Repertoire dominance by clones expanded before ART was seen at all time points. No data on ART adherence, viral resistance or therapy changes.

Germline V lookup: CDR1 SGHNT, CDR2 YYREEE (reference sequence). J was trimmed by 0 bases and V by 2 bases; bases with no gene match: 3. The CDR3 is made up of 18 amino acids. Specimen: unsorted PBMCs, collected 0.8 years before starting antiretroviral therapy. The J gene is TRBJ2-1, the V gene TRBV5-4; TRBD2 aligns across 15 bases. The TCR originated in a man between 18 and 29 years old with HIV. The CDR3 DNA reads as TGTGCCAGCAGCTTCGGGACTAGCGGGGGGCACTCCTACAATGAGCAGTTCTTC. Translation: CASSFGTSGGHSYNEQFF.